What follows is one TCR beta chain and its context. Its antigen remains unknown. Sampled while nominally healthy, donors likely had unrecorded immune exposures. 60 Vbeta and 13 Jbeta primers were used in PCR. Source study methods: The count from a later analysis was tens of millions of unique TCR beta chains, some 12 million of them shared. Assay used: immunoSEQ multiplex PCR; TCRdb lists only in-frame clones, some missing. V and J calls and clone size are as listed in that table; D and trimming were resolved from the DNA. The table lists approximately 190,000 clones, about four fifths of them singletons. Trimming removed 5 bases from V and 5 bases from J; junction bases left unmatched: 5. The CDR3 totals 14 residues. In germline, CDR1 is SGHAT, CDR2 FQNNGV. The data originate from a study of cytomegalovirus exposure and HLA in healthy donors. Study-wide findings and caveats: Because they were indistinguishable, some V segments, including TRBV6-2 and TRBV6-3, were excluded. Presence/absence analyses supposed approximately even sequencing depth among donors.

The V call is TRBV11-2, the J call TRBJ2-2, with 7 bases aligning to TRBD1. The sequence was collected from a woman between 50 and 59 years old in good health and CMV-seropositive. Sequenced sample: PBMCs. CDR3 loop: CASSVTGETGELFF. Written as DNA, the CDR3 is TGTGCCAGCAGCGTAACAGGGGAGACCGGGGAGCTGTTTTTT.